A selection of T cell receptor beta chains follows, all from one sample in a study of blood T cell repertoires in COVID-19. Assay: immunoSEQ multiplex PCR; the TCRdb copy retains only in-frame clones and omits some. The repertoire has around 150,000 clones, approximately 80% of them found once; the top ten carry almost 6.5%. Input material: peripheral blood. These receptors all come from a human donor in a cohort sampled during active COVID-19. CDR3s include the opening cysteine and the closing phenylalanine or tryptophan. Fields, in order: CDR3 protein, J gene, D gene, V gene. D genes are given only for firm matches.

CASRSGGLFTDTQYF,TRBJ2-3,NA,TRBV6-5
CSASNYEQYF,TRBJ2-7,NA,TRBV20-1
CASSLLLAASYEQYF,TRBJ2-7,TRBD2,TRBV11-2
CASSQDDRDNTEAFF,TRBJ1-1,TRBD1,TRBV5-4
CASSQQAVSYNEQFF,TRBJ2-1,NA,TRBV3-1/TRBV3-2
CASSALAGGHNEQFF,TRBJ2-1,TRBD2,TRBV9
CASSDSWTTDTQYF,TRBJ2-3,NA,TRBV6-4
CAWSRPGQGKRDQPQHF,TRBJ1-5,TRBD1,TRBV30
CASSPDTLNTEAFF,TRBJ1-1,NA,TRBV5-4
CASSRDRALYGYTF,TRBJ1-2,TRBD1,TRBV6-2/TRBV6-3
CASSQERLASYEQYF,TRBJ2-7,NA,TRBV4-2
CASGGESEKLFF,TRBJ1-4,NA,TRBV2
CASSQTVGGSTEAFF,TRBJ1-1,NA,TRBV6-2/TRBV6-3
CASSRTGVGTEAFF,TRBJ1-1,TRBD1,TRBV5-4
CASSRQGMDGYTF,TRBJ1-2,TRBD1,TRBV19
CASSYFGGDTGELFF,TRBJ2-2,NA,TRBV6-5
CASSIRTSGTDTQYF,TRBJ2-3,TRBD2,TRBV5-4
CASSPGDRTPTDTQYF,TRBJ2-3,NA,TRBV18
CASSPGGLNEKLFF,TRBJ1-4,NA,TRBV18
CASSTTGIWLGGGYTF,TRBJ1-2,TRBD1,TRBV5-6
CASSVSDSHYEQYF,TRBJ2-7,NA,TRBV5-8
CASSRSPNNSPLHF,TRBJ1-6,NA,TRBV6-5
CASSLTRAWTDEQYF,TRBJ2-7,NA,TRBV7-8
CASSITGVNTEAFF,TRBJ1-1,TRBD1,TRBV19
CASSMRGGNTEAFF,TRBJ1-1,NA,TRBV19
CASSIGGSGNTIYF,TRBJ1-3,NA,TRBV7-2
CASSLGGVNEQFF,TRBJ2-1,NA,TRBV27
CASSLVTAGGTGELFF,TRBJ2-2,TRBD1,TRBV11-3
CASSLSGAPNTEAFF,TRBJ1-1,NA,TRBV7-2
CASSFTSGGRGTGELFF,TRBJ2-2,TRBD2,TRBV5-1
CASSVGGSYNSPLHF,TRBJ1-6,NA,TRBV9
CAWSSTQVVQPQHF,TRBJ1-5,NA,TRBV30
CASSPPFGAEAFF,TRBJ1-1,NA,TRBV4-2
CASSIERTSNEQFF,TRBJ2-1,NA,TRBV19
CASSLVGGPPSEAFF,TRBJ1-1,NA,TRBV5-4
CASSRGQLNTEAFF,TRBJ1-1,TRBD1,TRBV3-1/TRBV3-2
CASSSTQAPNQPQHF,TRBJ1-5,NA,TRBV19
CASSDRGSAGELFF,TRBJ2-2,TRBD1,TRBV6-2/TRBV6-3
CASTMETGGSVETQYF,TRBJ2-5,TRBD1,TRBV5-1
CSARREGGELFF,TRBJ2-2,TRBD2,TRBV29-1
CASRLTSGTNEQFF,TRBJ2-1,TRBD2,TRBV3-1/TRBV3-2
CASSQGGLAEETQYF,TRBJ2-5,TRBD2,TRBV4-3
CASSHTGRGRFDEQFF,TRBJ2-1,NA,TRBV7-3
CASSLSLTGELFF,TRBJ2-2,NA,TRBV2
CASSQGFQGVDTGELFF,TRBJ2-2,TRBD1,TRBV4-3
CASSQDLLSAGGMDTQYF,TRBJ2-3,TRBD2,TRBV4-3
CASSIGLAGEGDTQYF,TRBJ2-3,TRBD2,TRBV19
CASSPSPRDEQYF,TRBJ2-7,NA,TRBV9
CASSLGAGASEKLFF,TRBJ1-4,NA,TRBV5-6
CASSMEPGGNTIYF,TRBJ1-3,NA,TRBV19
CASSTAGARSTQYF,TRBJ2-3,NA,TRBV7-3